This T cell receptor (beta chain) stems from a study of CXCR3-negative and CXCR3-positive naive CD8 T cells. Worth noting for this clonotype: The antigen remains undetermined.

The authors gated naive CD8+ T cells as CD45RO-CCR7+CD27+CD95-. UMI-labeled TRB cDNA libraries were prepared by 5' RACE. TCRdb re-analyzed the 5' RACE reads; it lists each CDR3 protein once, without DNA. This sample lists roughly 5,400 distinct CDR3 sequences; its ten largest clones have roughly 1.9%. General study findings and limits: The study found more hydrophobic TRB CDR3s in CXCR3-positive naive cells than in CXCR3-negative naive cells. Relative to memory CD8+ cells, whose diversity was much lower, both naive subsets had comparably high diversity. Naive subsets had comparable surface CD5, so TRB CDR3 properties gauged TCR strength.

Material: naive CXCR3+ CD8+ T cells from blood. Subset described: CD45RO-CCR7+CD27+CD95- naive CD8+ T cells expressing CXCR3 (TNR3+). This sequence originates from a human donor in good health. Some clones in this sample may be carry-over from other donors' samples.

CDR3 amino acids: CASSIRGLVNEQFF. The chain joins TRBV19 to TRBJ2-1; TCRdb indicates TRBD2, and absent DNA this call remains unverified. The V gene's germline CDR1 is LNHDA and CDR2 SQIVND (reference sequence). This CDR3 comprises 14 residues.